Listed here are 8 T cell receptor beta chains from one sample, sequenced in a study of T-cell memory formation after mild COVID-19. A single record per CDR3 protein comes from TCRdb applying MiXCR to the 5' RACE reads. The table has 220,000 or so distinct CDR3 sequences, 7.5% to 10% seen once. The sample comprised PBMCs or a T cell subset sorted from them (not recorded which). These receptors were collected from a man between 18 and 35 years old who had mild COVID-19 (a few samples of this study predate the infection). Cell type and time point are not known.

The table lists this clonotype with a few counts. V usage is TRBV6-5 and J usage is TRBJ2-5; 9 bases agree with TRBD1. CDR1 is MNHEY and CDR2 is SVGAGI in the germline V gene. The CDR3 loop spans 15 amino acids. Trimming took 5 bases from V and 5 from J; bases not matched to a gene: 9. This chain's CDR3 is CASSIRDREWETQYF. Here the CDR3 DNA reads TGTGCCAGCAGTATCCGGGACAGGGAGTGGGAGACCCAGTACTTC.

Regarding this clonotype: The junction differs from germline at one of its ends, possibly a read error. The J gene is TRBJ2-3, the V gene TRBV24-1; 7 positions match TRBD2. CDR1 KGHDR and CDR2 SFDVKD come from the germline V gene. The CDR3 is 12 residues long. The DNA of the CDR3 is TGTGCCACCAGTGAGAGCGGGGATACGCGGTATTTT. This translates into CATSESGDTRYF.

The chain uses TRBV6-5 and TRBJ2-3; the match to TRBD1 covers 9 bases. The length of the CDR3 is 15 residues. Germline V gene data show CDR1 as MNHEY and CDR2 as SVGAGI. J lost 2 bases, V lost 6 bases, and 6 bases had no gene match. Here the CDR3 reads CASSRGQGPTDTQYF. The CDR3 region has the DNA TGTGCCAGCAGCCGAGGACAGGGGCCCACAGATACGCAGTATTTT.

This clonotype was counted a few times. CDR3: CASSFSGDGQFF. The CDR3 nucleotides read TGCGCCAGCAGCTTCTCAGGGGATGGGCAGTTCTTC. V is TRBV5-1 and J is TRBJ2-1; TRBD1 is a possible D gene (6 bases). V lost 2 bases to trimming and J lost 12 bases, with 12 bases between them. The CDR3 covers 12 residues. From germline, CDR1 is SGHRS and CDR2 YFSETQ.

This clonotype was seen at least ten times. V is TRBV12-3 or TRBV12-4 and J is TRBJ2-5, with D possibly matching TRBD2 (6 bases). Trimming removed 5 bases from V and 1 base from J, with 14 bases in between. The CDR3 is 15 amino acids. The CDR3, as DNA: TGTGCCAGCAGTCCACGGGGCGGGGTCCAAGAGACCCAGTACTTC. Protein: CASSPRGGVQETQYF.

This clonotype occurred a few times. The chain has TRBV20-1 and TRBJ2-1; 7 bases are shared with TRBD2. CDR1 and CDR2 from the germline V gene are DFQATT and SNEGSKA (reference sequence). This CDR3 contains 16 residues. Trimming at V came to 0 bases and at J to 2 bases, leaving 7 bases not matched to a gene. CDR3 protein: CSARDPSGRAYNEQFF. CDR3 bases: TGCAGTGCTAGAGATCCGTCGGGGAGGGCCTACAATGAGCAGTTCTTC.

This clonotype was counted ten times or more. V and J are TRBV2 and TRBJ2-5; 7 positions agree with TRBD2. From germline, CDR1 is SNHLY and CDR2 FYNNEI. V lost 10 bases, J lost 7 bases, and 9 bases stayed unmatched. The CDR3 runs 12 residues. CDR3 DNA sequence: TGTGCCACCGGACTAGTCGGGGCGACCCAGTACTTC. As protein: CATGLVGATQYF. Looking up the rest from reference TRBV2 and TRBJ2-5 gives the full variable domain: EPEVTQTPSHQVTQMGQEVILRCVPISNHLYFYWYRQILGQKVEFLVSFYNNEISEKSEIFDDQFSVERPDGSNFTLKIRSTKLEDSAMYFCATGLVGATQYFGPGTRLLVL.

This clonotype was seen a handful of times. J is TRBJ1-2 and V is TRBV12-3 or TRBV12-4; possible D gene TRBD1, 5 bases. The CDR3 loop spans 15 amino acids. Between the trimmed V and J ends, which lost 6 bases and 0 bases, there was a span of 14 bases. In DNA, the CDR3 is TGTGCCAGCAGACTCGGGACCGAAACTAACTATGGCTACACCTTC. This translates into CASRLGTETNYGYTF.